The entry below describes one T cell receptor beta chain. Its specificity is not known. Only in-frame clones appear in the TCRdb table, and some are missing; sequencing was by immunoSEQ multiplex PCR. This sample has about 2.4 million clones; roughly 92% occur once, and the top ten carry around 0.14%. The donors, healthy adults who were HIV-negative, had experienced no recent acute infections or vaccinations. Subsets obtained from CD4+ cells comprised CD45RA+ naive and CD45RA-negative memory cells. This specimen belongs to a study of shared clonotypes between healthy human individuals. The study's findings and limits: Sharing of clonotypes among donors was expected to vary with sequencing depth.

The germline V gene has CDR1 GTSNPN and CDR2 SVGIG (reference sequence). The CDR3 spans 13 residues. Between the trimmed V and J ends, which lost 0 bases and 2 bases, there was a span of 8 bases. This TCR was sampled from a man aged 18-30 years in good health. V is TRBV30 and J is TRBJ2-7; D gene ambiguous. The sequenced sample was naive CD4+ T cells sorted from blood. Described subset: CD45RA+ positively selected. In DNA, the CDR3 is TGTGCCTGGAGTGTAAACAATGCCTACGAGCAGTACTTC. Protein sequence: CAWSVNNAYEQYF. Drawing the rest from reference TRBV30 and TRBJ2-7, the complete variable domain is SQTIHQWPATLVQPVGSPLSLECTVEGTSNPNLYWYRQAAGRGLQLLFYSVGIGQISSEVPQNLSASRPQDRQFILSSKKLLLSDSGFYLCAWSVNNAYEQYFGPGTRLTVT.